A single sample is the source of the 5 T cell receptor beta chains below, sequenced in a study of cytomegalovirus exposure and HLA in healthy donors. The PCR employed 60 Vbeta primers together with 13 Jbeta primers. Sequencing used immunoSEQ multiplex PCR; TCRdb keeps in-frame clones, though not all of them. The repertoire holds about 150,000 clones, with almost 80% as singletons. The sample was PBMCs. All receptors come from a woman aged 40 to 50 in good health and CMV-seropositive.

CDR3 bases: TGTGCCAGCATGGCGCGGGGGGCCCTAACGAACACCGGGGAGCTGTTTTTT. It codes for CASMARGALTNTGELFF. This chain links TRBV27 with TRBJ2-2; 8 bases fit TRBD2. The CDR3 loop spans 17 amino acids. V dropped 7 bases and J dropped 0; count of bases not matched to a gene: 10. From germline, CDR1 is MNHEY and CDR2 SMNVEV (reference sequence).

This chain connects TRBV27 to TRBJ2-7, with TRBD2 matching over 10 bases. The germline V gene encodes CDR1 MNHEY and CDR2 SMNVEV (reference sequence). The CDR3 sequence is 15 residues long. The trim removed 6 bases at V and 5 bases at J, leaving 10 bases unmatched. CDR3 DNA sequence: TGTGCCAGCAGGTTGGCAGCGGGGGGGTCTAACGAGCAGTACTTC. This codes for CASRLAAGGSNEQYF.

In nucleotides, the CDR3 is TGTGCCAGCGGGCAGGGGCCCTTAGGAAACACCATATATTTT. This codes for CASGQGPLGNTIYF. This rearrangement joins TRBV2 to TRBJ1-3; weak D call: TRBD1 (6 bases). Trimming shortened V by 8 bases and J by 4 bases, and 15 bases separated the two germline ends. Per germline, CDR1 SNHLY and CDR2 FYNNEI. The CDR3 totals 14 residues. Variable domain in full (rest from reference TRBV2 and TRBJ1-3): EPEVTQTPSHQVTQMGQEVILRCVPISNHLYFYWYRQILGQKVEFLVSFYNNEISEKSEIFDDQFSVERPDGSNFTLKIRSTKLEDSAMYFCASGQGPLGNTIYFGEGSWLTVV.

For the CDR3, the DNA is TGCGCCAGTGCAACAGGAAACTACGAGCAGTACTTC. The encoded protein is CASATGNYEQYF. The chain has TRBV10-2 and TRBJ2-7; D is possibly TRBD1 (5 bases). The CDR3 runs to 12 residues. Trimming took 9 bases from V and 3 from J, leaving 12 bases between them. Germline CDR1 reads WSHSY; CDR2 reads SAAADI.

V is TRBV18 and J is TRBJ1-5, with D unresolved. Germline loops: CDR1 KGHSH, CDR2 LQKENI. CDR3 size: 15 residues. Between the trimmed V and J ends, which lost 3 bases and 0 bases, there was a span of 9 bases. The CDR3 DNA sequence: TGTGCCAGCTCACCCGGGTCGCCTAGCAATCAGCCCCAGCATTTT. Protein: CASSPGSPSNQPQHF.